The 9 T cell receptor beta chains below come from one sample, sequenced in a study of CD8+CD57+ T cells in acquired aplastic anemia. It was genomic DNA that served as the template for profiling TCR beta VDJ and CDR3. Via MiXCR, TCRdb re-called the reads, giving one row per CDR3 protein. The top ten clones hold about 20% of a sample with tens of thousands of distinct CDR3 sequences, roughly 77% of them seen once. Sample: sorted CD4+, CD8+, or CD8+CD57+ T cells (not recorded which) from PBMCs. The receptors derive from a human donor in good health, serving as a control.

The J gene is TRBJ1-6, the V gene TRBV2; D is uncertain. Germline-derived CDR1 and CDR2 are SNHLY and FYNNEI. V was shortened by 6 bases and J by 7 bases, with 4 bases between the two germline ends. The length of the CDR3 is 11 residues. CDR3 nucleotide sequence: TGTGCCAGCAGCCAAAATTCACCCCTCCACTTT. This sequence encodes CASSQNSPLHF.

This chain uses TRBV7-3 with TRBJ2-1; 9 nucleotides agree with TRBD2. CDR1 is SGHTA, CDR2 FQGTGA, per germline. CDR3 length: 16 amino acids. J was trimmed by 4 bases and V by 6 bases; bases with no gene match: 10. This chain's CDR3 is CASRTVSGGDYNEQFF. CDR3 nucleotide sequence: TGTGCCAGCAGAACGGTTAGCGGGGGAGATTACAATGAGCAGTTCTTC.

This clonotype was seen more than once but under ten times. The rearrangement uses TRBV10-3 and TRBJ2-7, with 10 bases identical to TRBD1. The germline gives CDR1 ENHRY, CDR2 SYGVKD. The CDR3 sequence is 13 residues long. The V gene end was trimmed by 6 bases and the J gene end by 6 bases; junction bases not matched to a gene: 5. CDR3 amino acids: CAISGTGDSEQYF. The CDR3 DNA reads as TGTGCCATCAGCGGGACAGGGGATAGCGAGCAGTACTTC.

The CDR3 DNA reads as TGTGCCAGCAGCCCTGGGGCCGTTGAAGCTTTCTTT. Translation: CASSPGAVEAFF. This chain connects TRBV7-3 to TRBJ1-1, with a weak D call TRBD1 (5 bases). Looked up from germline, CDR1 is SGHTA and CDR2 is FQGTGA. Trimming cost V 5 bases and J 7 bases, with 11 bases left between them. The CDR3 runs to 12 residues.

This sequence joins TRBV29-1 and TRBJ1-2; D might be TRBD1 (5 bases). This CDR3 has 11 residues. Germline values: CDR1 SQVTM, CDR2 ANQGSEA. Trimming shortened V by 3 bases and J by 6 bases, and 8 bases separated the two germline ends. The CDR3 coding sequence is TGCAGCGTTGAGGGGACTCATGGCTACACCTTC. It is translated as CSVEGTHGYTF.

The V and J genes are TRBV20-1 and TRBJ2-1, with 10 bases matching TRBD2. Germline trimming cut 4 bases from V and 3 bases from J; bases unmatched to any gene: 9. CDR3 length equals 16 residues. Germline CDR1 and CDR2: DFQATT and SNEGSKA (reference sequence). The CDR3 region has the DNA TGCAGTGCTAAAACACTCGGACTAGCGGTCTACAATGAGCAGTTCTTC. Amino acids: CSAKTLGLAVYNEQFF.

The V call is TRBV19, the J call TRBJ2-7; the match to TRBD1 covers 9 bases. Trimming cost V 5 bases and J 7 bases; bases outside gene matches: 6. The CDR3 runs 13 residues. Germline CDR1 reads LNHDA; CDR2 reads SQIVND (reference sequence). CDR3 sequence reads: CASSLQGAREQYF. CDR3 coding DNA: TGTGCCAGTAGTTTACAGGGGGCGCGGGAGCAGTACTTC. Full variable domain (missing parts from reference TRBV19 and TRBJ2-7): DGGITQSPKYLFRKEGQNVTLSCEQNLNHDAMYWYRQDPGQGLRLIYYSQIVNDFQKGDIAEGYSVSREKKESFPLTVTSAQKNPTAFYLCASSLQGAREQYFGPGTRLTVT.

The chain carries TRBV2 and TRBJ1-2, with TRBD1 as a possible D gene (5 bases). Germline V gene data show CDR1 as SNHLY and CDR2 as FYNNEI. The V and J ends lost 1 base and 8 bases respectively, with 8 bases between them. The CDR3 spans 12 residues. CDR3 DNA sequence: TGTGCCAGCAGTGAAGTTGCAGGGGGCTACACCTTC. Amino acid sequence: CASSEVAGGYTF.

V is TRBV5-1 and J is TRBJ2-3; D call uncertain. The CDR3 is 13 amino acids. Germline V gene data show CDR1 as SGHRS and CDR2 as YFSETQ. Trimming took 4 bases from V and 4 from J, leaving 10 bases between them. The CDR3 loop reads CASSRRSSDTQYF. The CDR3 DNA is TGCGCCAGCAGCCGGCGTTCCTCAGATACGCAGTATTTT. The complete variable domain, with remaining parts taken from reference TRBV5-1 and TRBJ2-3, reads KAGVTQTPRYLIKTRGQQVTLSCSPISGHRSVSWYQQTPGQGLQFLFEYFSETQRNKGNFPGRFSGRQFSNSRSEMNVSTLELGDSALYLCASSRRSSDTQYFGPGTRLTVL.